The 5 T cell receptor beta chains listed next were all sequenced from one sample in a study of Ad26.COV2.S vaccination and SARS-CoV-2 variants. Treatment: roughly 18 received Ad26.COV2.S at low or high dose, single or two shots; five or six received placebo; per-sample allocation not given. At day 63 after the first vaccine or placebo injection, samples were drawn. The protocol was immunoSEQ multiplex PCR, while the TCRdb copy is restricted to in-frame clones and leaves out a portion. The repertoire holds about 350,000 clones, with approximately 84% as singletons. Sequences were derived from peripheral blood, sampled in a trial of Ad26.COV2.S vaccine versus placebo. All receptors come from a person aged 18 to 59 who received the Ad26.COV2.S COVID-19 vaccine or a placebo.

As for this clone: Mismatch with germline at one junction end may stem from a read error. The sample contains more than one DNA sequence encoding this CDR3. The chain links TRBV28 to TRBJ1-2; D is ambiguous. Germline CDR1 MDHEN, CDR2 SYDVKM. The CDR3 covers 15 residues. The CDR3 nucleotides are TGTGCTAGCAGGCCCCCCGGGGTTGGTATTAGTGGCTACACCTTC. Its protein is CASRPPGVGISGYTF.

This chain connects TRBV6-1 to TRBJ2-1, with a tentative D call TRBD2 (6 bases). The CDR3 spans 12 residues. CDR1 and CDR2 from the germline V gene are MNHNS and SASEGT. The V end was cut by 0 bases, the J end by 15 bases, with 12 bases between. CDR3 sequence reads: CASSEARGTRFF. In nucleotides, the CDR3 is TGTGCCAGCAGTGAAGCGCGCGGGACCCGGTTCTTC.

The CDR3 reads CASGPGTSNQETQYF. CDR3 nucleotide sequence: TGTGCTAGTGGTCCAGGGACTAGTAATCAAGAGACCCAGTACTTC. The chain combines TRBV12-5 with TRBJ2-5; 8 nucleotides align to TRBD2. This CDR3 comprises 15 residues. Germline V gives CDR1 LGHNT, CDR2 FRNRAP. Trimming removed 5 bases from V and 2 bases from J; junction bases left unmatched: 7.

The V call is TRBV24-1, the J call TRBJ2-1; a possible D gene is TRBD2 (5 bases). Germline V gene data show CDR1 as KGHDR and CDR2 as SFDVKD. V dropped 4 bases and J dropped 0 bases, with 12 bases sitting between them. This CDR3 is 16 amino acids long. CDR3 loop: CATSDSNRGSYNEQFF. CDR3 in DNA: TGTGCCACCAGTGACTCCAATCGGGGCTCCTACAATGAGCAGTTCTTC.

This sequence joins TRBV15 and TRBJ2-7; D call uncertain. The CDR3 is 16 amino acids. Trimming removed 0 bases at V and 6 bases at J, with 18 bases between. CDR1 and CDR2 (germline): LNHNV, YYDKDF (reference sequence). Here the CDR3 DNA reads TGTGCCACCAGCAGAGATGGAACGGTCAAGCGTCGCGAGCAGTACTTC. The encoded protein is CATSRDGTVKRREQYF.